This T cell receptor beta chain came from a study of T cells in Graves' hyperthyroidism and ophthalmopathy. Regarding the study as a whole: Ophthalmopathy and stable hyperthyroidism were separated by a 13 V-J model. Most thyroid clonotypes with frequency above 0.001 were detected in blood. With a median lead of approximately 6.4 months before onset, the model predicted ophthalmopathy.

This clonotype has at least ten counts. What it binds is unknown. Diagnosing involved the use of clinical symptoms, serum thyroxine and TRAb, thyroid ultrasound and orbital computed tomography. Germline V CDR1 and CDR2: DFQATT, SNEGSKA (reference sequence). This CDR3 is built from 15 residues. V lost 6 bases to trimming and J lost 7 bases; unmatched junction nucleotides: 16. Amplified TCR beta CDR3 regions derived from RNA transcripts. TCR CDR3 underwent first-round RT-PCR with the HTBI primer set. TCRdb processed the multiplex PCR reads anew with MiXCR; each CDR3 protein has one entry. The sample carries more than 500,000 distinct CDR3 sequences, 46% recorded once.

This TCR derives from an adult woman with Graves' disease, either hyperthyroidism or ophthalmopathy (not recorded which). The chain combines TRBV20-1 with TRBJ2-7; 9 bases agree with TRBD1. The source material was peripheral blood or thyroid tissue (not recorded which). DNA for the CDR3: TGCAGTGCGGGGAACAGGGGGCGTAAATTGAGGGAGCAGTACTTC. Residues: CSAGNRGRKLREQYF.